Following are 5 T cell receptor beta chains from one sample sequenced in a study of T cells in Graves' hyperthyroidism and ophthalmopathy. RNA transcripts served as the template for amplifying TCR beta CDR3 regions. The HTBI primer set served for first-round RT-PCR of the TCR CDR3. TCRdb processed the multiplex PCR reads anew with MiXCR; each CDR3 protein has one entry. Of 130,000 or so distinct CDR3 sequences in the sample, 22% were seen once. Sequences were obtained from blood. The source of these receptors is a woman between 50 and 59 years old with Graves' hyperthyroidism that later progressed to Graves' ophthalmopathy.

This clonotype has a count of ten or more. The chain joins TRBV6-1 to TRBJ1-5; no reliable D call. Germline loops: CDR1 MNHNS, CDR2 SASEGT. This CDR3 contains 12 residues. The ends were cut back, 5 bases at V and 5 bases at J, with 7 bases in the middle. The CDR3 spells CASSNGDQPQHF. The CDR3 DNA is TGTGCCAGCAGTAACGGGGATCAGCCCCAGCATTTT.

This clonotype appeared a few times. The CDR3 region is CASTYSRTSRSNEQFF. DNA for the CDR3: TGTGCCAGTACATACTCGCGGACTAGCAGATCCAATGAGCAGTTCTTC. The chain combines TRBV19 with TRBJ2-1; 8 bases map to TRBD2. CDR3 length equals 16 residues. J was trimmed by 6 bases and V by 7 bases; bases with no gene match: 14. CDR1 and CDR2 from the germline V gene are LNHDA and SQIVND (reference sequence).

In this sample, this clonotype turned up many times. The CDR3 loop reads CSAVPGTGGYEQYF. The DNA of the CDR3 is TGCAGTGCTGTCCCCGGGACAGGGGGCTACGAGCAGTACTTC. The J gene is TRBJ2-7, the V gene TRBV20-1, with 11 bases that match TRBD1. CDR1 and CDR2 (germline): DFQATT, SNEGSKA (reference sequence). The CDR3 has 14 residues. Germline trimming cut 5 bases from V and 3 bases from J; bases unmatched to any gene: 6.

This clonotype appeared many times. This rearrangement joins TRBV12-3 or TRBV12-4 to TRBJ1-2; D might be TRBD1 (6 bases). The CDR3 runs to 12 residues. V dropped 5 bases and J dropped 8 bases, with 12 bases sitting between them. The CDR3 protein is CASSPQGRGYTF. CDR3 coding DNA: TGTGCCAGCAGTCCACAGGGTCGGGGCTACACCTTC.

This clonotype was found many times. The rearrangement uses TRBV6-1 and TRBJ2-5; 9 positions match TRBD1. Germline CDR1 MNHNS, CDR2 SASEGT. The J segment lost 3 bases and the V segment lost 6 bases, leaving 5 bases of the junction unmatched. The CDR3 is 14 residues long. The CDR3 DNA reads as TGTGCCAGCAGCTACAGGGGGCGCGAAGAGACCCAGTACTTC. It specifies CASSYRGREETQYF.